These 2 T cell receptor beta chains were sequenced from one sample in a study of blood T cell repertoires in COVID-19. Sequencing used immunoSEQ multiplex PCR; TCRdb keeps in-frame clones, though not all of them. Of roughly 180,000 clones detected, 75% to 90% appear once; the ten largest clones hold 3.5% to 5%. Material for sequencing was PBMCs or T cells enriched from blood (not recorded which). All receptors derive from a woman in her forties or fifties who had recovered from COVID-19.

The chain uses TRBV12-3 or TRBV12-4 and TRBJ1-4; D is unresolved. There are 12 residues in the CDR3. The ends were cut back, 9 bases at V and 8 bases at J, with 13 bases in the middle. CDR3 loop: CASRDAREKLFF. The DNA of the CDR3 is TGTGCCAGTCGGGATGCCAGGGAAAAACTGTTTTTT.

V and J are TRBV5-1 and TRBJ1-6, with TRBD1 identical over 7 bases. CDR3 length: 17 amino acids. Looked up from germline, CDR1 is SGHRS and CDR2 is YFSETQ. The J segment lost 0 bases and the V segment lost 4 bases, leaving 7 bases of the junction unmatched. The CDR3 protein is CASSTGTDPSYNSPLHF. DNA for the CDR3: TGCGCCAGCAGCACTGGGACAGATCCCTCCTATAATTCACCCCTCCACTTT. Variable domain in full (rest from reference TRBV5-1 and TRBJ1-6): KAGVTQTPRYLIKTRGQQVTLSCSPISGHRSVSWYQQTPGQGLQFLFEYFSETQRNKGNFPGRFSGRQFSNSRSEMNVSTLELGDSALYLCASSTGTDPSYNSPLHFGNGTRLTVT.